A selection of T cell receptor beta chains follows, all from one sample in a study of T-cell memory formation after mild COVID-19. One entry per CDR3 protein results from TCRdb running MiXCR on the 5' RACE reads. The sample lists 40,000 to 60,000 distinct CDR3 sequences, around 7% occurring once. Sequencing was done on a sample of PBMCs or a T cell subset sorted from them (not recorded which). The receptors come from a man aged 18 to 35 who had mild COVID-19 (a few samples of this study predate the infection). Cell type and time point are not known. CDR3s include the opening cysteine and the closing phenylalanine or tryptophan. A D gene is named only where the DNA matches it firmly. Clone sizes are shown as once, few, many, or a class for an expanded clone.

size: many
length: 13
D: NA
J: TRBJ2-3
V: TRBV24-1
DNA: TGTGCCACCAGGGGCAGCGGAGGAGATACGCAGTATTTT
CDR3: CATRGSGGDTQYF

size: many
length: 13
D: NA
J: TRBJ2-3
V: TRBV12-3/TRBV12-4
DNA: TGTGCCAGCAGAGGGGACATCACAGATACGCAGTATTTT
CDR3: CASRGDITDTQYF

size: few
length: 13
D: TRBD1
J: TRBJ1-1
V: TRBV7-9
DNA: TGTGCCAGCATCGAGGGGGCCGGCGCTGAAGCTTTCTTT
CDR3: CASIEGAGAEAFF

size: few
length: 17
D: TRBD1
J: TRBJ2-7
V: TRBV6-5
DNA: TGTGCCAGCAGTCCGACAGGGCACAAGTTTAGGAGCTACGAGCAGTACTTC
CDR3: CASSPTGHKFRSYEQYF

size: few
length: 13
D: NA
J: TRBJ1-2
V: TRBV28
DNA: TGTGCCAGCAGGTGGGGACTATACTATGGCTACACCTTC
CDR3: CASRWGLYYGYTF

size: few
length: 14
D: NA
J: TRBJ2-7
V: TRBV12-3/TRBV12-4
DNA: TGTGCCAGCAGTTTAGGGGGGGACCTATACGAGCAGTACTTC
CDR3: CASSLGGDLYEQYF

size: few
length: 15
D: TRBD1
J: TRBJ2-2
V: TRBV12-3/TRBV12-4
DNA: TGTGCCAGCAGTTGGGCGGGACAGGGTACCGGGGAGCTGTTTTTT
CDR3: CASSWAGQGTGELFF

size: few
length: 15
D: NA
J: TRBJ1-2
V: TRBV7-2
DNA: TGTGCCAGCAGCGTCACGTCTGGGACACAATATGGCTACACCTTC
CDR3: CASSVTSGTQYGYTF

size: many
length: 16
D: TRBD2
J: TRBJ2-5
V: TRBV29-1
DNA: TGCAGCACCCTCCCAATCCGGGGACTAGCTGAAGAGACCCAGTACTTC
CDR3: CSTLPIRGLAEETQYF

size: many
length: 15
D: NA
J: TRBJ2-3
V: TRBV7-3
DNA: TGTGCCAGCAGCTTAACGGGTAGCCACACAGATACGCAGTATTTT
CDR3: CASSLTGSHTDTQYF

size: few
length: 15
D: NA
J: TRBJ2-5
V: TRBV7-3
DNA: TGTGCCAGCAGCCAAGGGGCGGGGAAGGAAGAGACCCAGTACTTC
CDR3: CASSQGAGKEETQYF